The next 22 T cell receptor beta chains were all read from a single sample in a study of T cell repertoires in cytomegalovirus infection. These receptors' targets are unknown. TCRdb ran MiXCR on the reads and lists one entry per CDR3 protein. The profile shows more than 250,000 distinct CDR3 sequences, approximately 25% of them singletons. The source was cultured PBMCs, collected from culture after CMV antigen stimulation. The receptors originated from a human donor in good health (CMV status not recorded). Some clones in this sample may be carry-over from other donors' samples.

The rearrangement links TRBV4-1 to TRBJ1-2; tentatively, D is TRBD1 (5 bases). The V and J ends lost 0 bases and 7 bases respectively, with 12 bases between them. Looked up from germline, CDR1 is MGHRA and CDR2 is YSYEKL. The length of the CDR3 is 14 residues. CDR3 sequence (DNA): TGCGCCAGCAGCCAAGATCAGGGCAGGCGTGGCTACACCTTC. It specifies CASSQDQGRRGYTF.

This clonotype was picked up many times. V gene TRBV7-9 combines with J gene TRBJ2-2; TRBD2 might be the D (6 bases). Germline V lookup: CDR1 SEHNR, CDR2 FQNEAQ (reference sequence). Trimming cost V 3 bases and J 3 bases, with 11 bases left between them. There are 15 residues in the CDR3. CDR3 nucleotides: TGTGCCAGCAGCTTGGAGGGGAGATACACCGGGGAGCTGTTTTTT. Translating it yields CASSLEGRYTGELFF.

The chain uses TRBV28 and TRBJ2-1; 12 bases fit TRBD2. The CDR3 runs 16 residues. Germline lookup yields CDR1 MDHEN and CDR2 SYDVKM. Unmatched junction bases numbered 7, after V lost 3 bases and J lost 7 bases. The CDR3 sequence: CASSLASGRGPNEQFF. CDR3 DNA: TGTGCCAGCAGTTTGGCTAGCGGGAGGGGGCCGAATGAGCAGTTCTTC.

The J gene is TRBJ1-5, the V gene TRBV27; no reliable D call. The ends were cut back, 6 bases at V and 3 bases at J, with 9 bases in the middle. There are 13 residues in the CDR3. Per the germline V gene, CDR1 is MNHEY and CDR2 is SMNVEV (reference sequence). The CDR3 nucleotides read TGTGCCAGCAGGTTCCAATTCAATCAGCCCCAGCATTTT. This encodes CASRFQFNQPQHF.

This chain links TRBV4-1 with TRBJ2-7, with D possibly called TRBD1 or TRBD2 (5 bases each). Germline values: CDR1 MGHRA, CDR2 YSYEKL. Trimming shortened V by 1 base and J by 0 bases, and 10 bases separated the two germline ends. This CDR3 has 15 amino acids. CDR3 sequence (DNA): TGCGCCAGCAGCCAAGGGGCAGGGAGCTCCTACGAGCAGTACTTC. Amino acid sequence: CASSQGAGSSYEQYF.

The V call is TRBV5-4, the J call TRBJ2-1; either TRBD1 or TRBD2 may supply D (6 bases each). The CDR3 has 15 residues. Germline CDR1 SGHNT, CDR2 YYREEE (reference sequence). The V end was cut by 1 base, the J end by 6 bases, with 14 bases between. This CDR3 reads CASSLYSGGGNEQFF. In DNA form, the CDR3 reads TGTGCCAGCAGCTTGTATAGCGGAGGGGGCAATGAGCAGTTCTTC.

There are many counts of this clonotype. The chain has TRBV12-3 or TRBV12-4 and TRBJ2-5; a possible D gene is TRBD1 (5 bases). The V end was cut by 4 bases, the J end by 5 bases, with 5 bases between. This CDR3 comprises 11 residues. CDR3 in amino acids: CASSYRETQYF. The CDR3 nucleotides read TGTGCCAGCAGTTACAGGGAGACCCAGTACTTC.

This clonotype was seen a few times. The V call is TRBV12-3 or TRBV12-4, the J call TRBJ2-5, with D hard to call. The CDR3 contains 14 residues. V was pared by 2 bases and J by 1 base, with 8 bases between. The CDR3: CASSLMGSQETQYF. In DNA form, the CDR3 reads TGTGCCAGCAGTTTAATGGGCAGCCAAGAGACCCAGTACTTC.

This clonotype was seen ten or more times. The chain has TRBV7-2 and TRBJ2-7; 11 bases match TRBD2. The V gene end was trimmed by 6 bases and the J gene end by 1 base; junction bases not matched to a gene: 14. From germline, CDR1 is SGHTA and CDR2 FQGNSA. CDR3 length: 18 amino acids. CDR3: CASRKGRASGRSSYEQYV. CDR3 DNA: TGTGCCAGCAGGAAAGGTAGGGCTAGCGGGAGGTCGTCCTACGAGCAGTACGTC.

This clonotype appeared once. J is TRBJ1-5 and V is TRBV24-1; weak D call: TRBD1 (6 bases). The ends were cut back, 6 bases at V and 9 bases at J, with 14 bases in the middle. Germline V CDR1 and CDR2: KGHDR, SFDVKD. The CDR3 contains 13 residues. Written as DNA, the CDR3 is TGTGCCACCAGTCCGACCGAGGACAGGCCCCAGCATTTT. This translates into CATSPTEDRPQHF.

The chain uses TRBV20-1 and TRBJ2-1, with D possibly TRBD2 on 6 matching bases. V was cut by 6 bases and J by 4 bases, with 10 bases left in between. Germline V gene data show CDR1 as DFQATT and CDR2 as SNEGSKA (reference sequence). This CDR3 has 12 amino acids. The CDR3 sequence is CSAPGGYNEQFF. The CDR3 region has the DNA TGCAGTGCCCCCGGGGGTTACAATGAGCAGTTCTTC.

CDR3 residues: CASSLELAGEAEETQYF. In DNA form, the CDR3 reads TGTGCCAGCAGTTTAGAACTAGCGGGAGAGGCGGAAGAGACCCAGTACTTC. The rearrangement links TRBV28 to TRBJ2-5; 11 nucleotides match TRBD2. Losses at the gene ends were 2 bases for V and 3 bases for J; bases not matched to a gene: 8. The V gene's germline CDR1 is MDHEN and CDR2 SYDVKM. The CDR3 extends over 17 amino acids.

The chain joins TRBV7-2 to TRBJ1-5; tentatively, D is TRBD1 (6 bases). Germline CDR1 and CDR2: SGHTA and FQGNSA. The V end lost 3 bases, the J end lost 2 bases, and 14 bases lay between the germline ends. The length of the CDR3 is 16 residues. The CDR3 DNA follows: TGTGCCAGCAGCTTTAGGTCGACAGGTGGCAATCAGCCCCAGCATTTT. It yields the protein CASSFRSTGGNQPQHF.

This clonotype has a count of ten or more. The chain employs TRBV7-2 and TRBJ1-4; the D gene is possibly TRBD1 (6 bases). The CDR3 has 14 amino acids. Trimming removed 5 bases from V and 11 bases from J, with 18 bases in between. Germline CDR1 and CDR2: SGHTA and FQGNSA. This CDR3 reads CASSPDSVARKLFF. In nucleotides, the CDR3 is TGTGCCAGCAGCCCGGACAGCGTGGCGCGGAAACTGTTTTTT.

This chain links TRBV5-1 with TRBJ1-1; 8 nucleotides match TRBD1. The germline CDR1 and CDR2 sequences are SGHRS and YFSETQ. J gave up 6 bases and V 2 bases, and 6 bases lay outside the gene matches. CDR3 length equals 14 residues. CDR3 in DNA: TGCGCCAGCAGCTTAAGGACAGGGAAGGCTGAAGCTTTCTTT. Translating gives CASSLRTGKAEAFF.

This clonotype was detected a few times. The rearrangement uses TRBV6-2 or TRBV6-3 and TRBJ1-1; 9 bases are shared with TRBD1. Unmatched junction bases numbered 15, after V lost 4 bases and J lost 3 bases. This CDR3 spans 18 amino acids. The germline CDR1 and CDR2 sequences are MNHEY and SVGEGT. The CDR3 protein is CASSFPRTGVRMDTEAFF. DNA for the CDR3: TGTGCCAGCAGTTTCCCACGGACAGGGGTGAGAATGGACACTGAAGCTTTCTTT.

This clonotype was detected a few times. The gene calls are TRBV10-3 and TRBJ1-2; no clear D. The CDR3 runs 16 residues. Germline CDR1 ENHRY, CDR2 SYGVKD. V was trimmed by 6 bases and J by 4 bases, leaving 21 bases between them. CDR3 DNA sequence: TGTGCCATCAGAACCCTAGGTAAGGGTTCCAGCTATGGCTACACCTTC. It encodes CAIRTLGKGSSYGYTF.

This chain connects TRBV5-1 to TRBJ1-2; the match to TRBD1 covers 8 bases. With 6 bases clipped from V and 4 bases from J, the junction kept 8 bases outside the gene matches. Germline CDR1 SGHRS, CDR2 YFSETQ. This CDR3 is built from 14 residues. This chain's CDR3 is CASTSGGDSYGYTF. DNA of the CDR3: TGCGCCAGCACCTCAGGGGGCGACAGCTATGGCTACACCTTC.

This clonotype has at least ten counts. V usage is TRBV12-3 or TRBV12-4 and J usage is TRBJ2-7, with D maybe TRBD1 (6 bases). Trimming pared 6 bases from V and 3 bases from J, leaving 12 bases between. This CDR3 is built from 13 residues. CDR3 region: CASSLGQNYEQYV. Here the CDR3 DNA reads TGTGCCAGCAGCCTAGGACAGAACTACGAGCAGTACGTC.

This clonotype was observed at least ten times. The rearrangement links TRBV7-2 to TRBJ2-1, with unresolved D. The germline V gene encodes CDR1 SGHTA and CDR2 FQGNSA. V lost 5 bases to trimming and J lost 0 bases, with 14 bases between them. The CDR3 totals 16 residues. CDR3 DNA: TGTGCCAGCAGCCAAGACCCGTACAGCTCCTACAATGAGCAGTTCTTC. The encoded protein is CASSQDPYSSYNEQFF.

This clonotype was counted a few times. The rearrangement links TRBV19 to TRBJ2-1, with 10 bases fitting TRBD2. Germline trimming cut 4 bases from V and 7 bases from J; bases unmatched to any gene: 10. The V gene's germline CDR1 is LNHDA and CDR2 SQIVND (reference sequence). CDR3 size: 16 residues. The CDR3 region is CASSRWGLAGDNEQFF. For the CDR3, the DNA is TGTGCCAGTAGTAGGTGGGGGCTAGCGGGAGATAATGAGCAGTTCTTC.

This clonotype was observed a few times. One end of the junction does not line up with germline, which may come from a read error. CDR3 nucleotides: TGTGCTAGCAGCTTGCGGGAGGGCCGGTACAATGAGCAGTTCTTC. This codes for CASSLREGRYNEQFF. The chain employs TRBV7-7 and TRBJ2-1, with 9 positions matching TRBD2. The CDR3 is 15 amino acids. Germline V gene lookup returns CDR1 SSHAT and CDR2 FNYEAQ (reference sequence).